This T cell receptor (beta chain) was found in a study of T cell responses to AZD1222 COVID-19 vaccine. Produced via immunoSEQ multiplex PCR; TCRdb's table is partial and in-frame only. The sample has some 96,000 clones; about 88% are singletons. V shed 5 bases and J 8 bases; nucleotides not matched to a gene: 8. There are 15 residues in the CDR3. CDR1 and CDR2 from the germline V gene are SEHNR and FQNEAQ (reference sequence). The table lists this clone with a count of one. The clonotype originates from an adult in good health. The sample in question was peripheral blood, obtained on day 0 of AZD1222 vaccination. The V and J genes are TRBV7-9 and TRBJ2-1, with 11 bases matching TRBD2. The CDR3 region is CASSQLAGGGDEQFF. The CDR3 bases are TGTGCCAGCAGCCAGCTAGCGGGGGGCGGAGATGAGCAGTTCTTC.